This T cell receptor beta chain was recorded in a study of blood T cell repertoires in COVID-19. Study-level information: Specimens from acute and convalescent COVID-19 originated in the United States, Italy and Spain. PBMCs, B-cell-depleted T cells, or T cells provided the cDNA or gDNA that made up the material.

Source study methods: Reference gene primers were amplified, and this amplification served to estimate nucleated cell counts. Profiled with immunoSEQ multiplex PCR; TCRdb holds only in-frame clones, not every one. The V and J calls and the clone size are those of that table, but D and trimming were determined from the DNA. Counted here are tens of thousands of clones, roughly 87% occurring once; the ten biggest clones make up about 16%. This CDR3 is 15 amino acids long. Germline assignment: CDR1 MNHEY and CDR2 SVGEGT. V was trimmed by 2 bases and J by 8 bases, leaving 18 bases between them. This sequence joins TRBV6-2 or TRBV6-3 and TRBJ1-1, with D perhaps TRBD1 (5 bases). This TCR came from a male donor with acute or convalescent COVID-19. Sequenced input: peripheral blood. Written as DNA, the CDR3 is TGTGCCAGCAGTTACCCCGGGCAGGGCGGCCCCGAAGCTTTCTTT. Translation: CASSYPGQGGPEAFF.